This T cell receptor beta chain was found in a study of cytomegalovirus exposure and HLA in healthy donors. As for the study in general: The roughly 120 validation repertoires used the same platform as the 550 to 850 first-cohort repertoires (as reported by a later analysis). Findings of the study overall: The classifier was said to identify cytomegalovirus status with high specificity and sensitivity.

About this clone itself: Its matching antigen is unknown.

Sequencing was performed with immunoSEQ multiplex PCR; in TCRdb, only in-frame clones are kept and a portion is missing. The sample has some 150,000 clones; around 90% are singletons. The donors were members of the validation cohort comprising some 120 subjects, separate from the roughly 600-subject first cohort. Germline CDR1 is SGHTS and CDR2 is YDEGEE. Trimming removed 5 bases from V and 0 bases from J; junction bases left unmatched: 11. This CDR3 has 18 residues. The clonotype originates from a man aged 18 to 29 in good health and CMV-seropositive. The chain carries TRBV5-8 and TRBJ1-5; 10 nucleotides line up with TRBD1. The specimen sequenced was PBMCs. The CDR3 DNA follows: TGTGCCAGCAGGTCCGGGACAGGGGCGATTTATAGCAATCAGCCCCAGCATTTT. Translating it yields CASRSGTGAIYSNQPQHF.